Presented here are 22 T cell receptor beta chains from one specimen sequenced in a study of blood T cell repertoires in COVID-19. Only in-frame clones appear in the TCRdb table, and some are missing; sequencing was by immunoSEQ multiplex PCR. The table shows approximately 190,000 clones, with around 84% occurring only once. Input material: peripheral blood. Receptors originate from a man aged 25 to 45 with active or convalescent COVID-19.

V gene TRBV9 combines with J gene TRBJ2-4; 7 positions match TRBD2. CDR1 SGDLS and CDR2 YYNGEE come from the germline V gene. V shed 3 bases and J 0 bases; nucleotides not matched to a gene: 6. This CDR3 contains 16 residues. CDR3 sequence reads: CASSEQVAGAKNIQYF. CDR3 sequence (DNA): TGTGCCAGCAGCGAGCAAGTAGCGGGAGCCAAAAACATTCAGTACTTC.

The chain recombines TRBV5-6 with TRBJ1-5; 7 bases are shared with TRBD1. With 4 bases clipped from V and 4 bases from J, the junction kept 8 bases outside the gene matches. The CDR3 consists of 15 residues. The germline V gene encodes CDR1 SGHDT and CDR2 YYEEEE. CDR3 nucleotide sequence: TGTGCCAGCAGCGCCGCGGGGACAGCTAATCAGCCCCAGCATTTT. Residues: CASSAAGTANQPQHF. The full variable domain, in which reference TRBV5-6 and TRBJ1-5 provide the parts outside the CDR3, is DAGVTQSPTHLIKTRGQQVTLRCSPKSGHDTVSWYQQALGQGPQFIFQYYEEEERQRGNFPDRFSGHQFPNYSSELNVNALLLGDSALYLCASSAAGTANQPQHFGDGTRLSIL.

The J gene is TRBJ1-2, the V gene TRBV29-1, with 8 bases aligning to TRBD1. J gave up 1 base and V 6 bases, and 7 bases lay outside the gene matches. The CDR3 extends over 14 amino acids. The germline V gene encodes CDR1 SQVTM and CDR2 ANQGSEA. CDR3 sequence: CSVRTGTGNYGYTF. The DNA of the CDR3 is TGCAGCGTGCGGACAGGGACGGGTAACTATGGCTACACCTTC.

The chain links TRBV10-3 to TRBJ2-1; 9 bases are a match to TRBD2. The CDR3 consists of 16 residues. The V segment lost 3 bases and the J segment 9 bases; nucleotides outside the gene matches: 12. The germline V gene has CDR1 ENHRY and CDR2 SYGVKD. DNA of the CDR3: TGTGCCATCAGTGATCAGCCGGGACTAGCCCCCACTGAGCAGTTCTTC. Translation: CAISDQPGLAPTEQFF.

The rearrangement links TRBV10-3 to TRBJ2-3; 8 bases align to TRBD2. The CDR3 contains 13 residues. Germline V CDR1 and CDR2: ENHRY, SYGVKD. Trimming removed 8 bases from V and 4 bases from J; junction bases left unmatched: 5. For the CDR3, the DNA is TGTGCCATCCAAGCGGGGGTCGCAGATACGCAGTATTTT. As protein: CAIQAGVADTQYF.

The rearrangement links TRBV5-1 to TRBJ2-3, with 13 positions matching TRBD2. V dropped 3 bases and J dropped 2; count of bases not matched to a gene: 6. This CDR3 has 17 residues. Germline V CDR1 and CDR2: SGHRS, YFSETQ. In DNA, the CDR3 is TGCGCCAGCAGCTCCCTGACTAGCGGGAGGTTCACAGATACGCAGTATTTT. Protein product: CASSSLTSGRFTDTQYF.

The chain is built from TRBV11-2 and TRBJ2-7; D uncertain. The germline V gene has CDR1 SGHAT and CDR2 FQNNGV. The CDR3 totals 19 residues. Trimming took off 0 bases at V and 3 bases at J, with 24 bases between the two ends. The CDR3 protein is CASSLELFSLVISDYEQYV. The CDR3 DNA is TGTGCCAGCAGCTTAGAGTTATTCTCCCTTGTTATTTCAGACTACGAGCAGTACGTC.

This chain joins TRBV5-1 and TRBJ1-6; D remains ambiguous. Trimming shortened V by 3 bases and J by 5 bases, and 18 bases separated the two germline ends. The CDR3 runs to 17 residues. Germline CDR1 and CDR2: SGHRS and YFSETQ. CDR3 nucleotide sequence: TGCGCCAGCAGCTCCGGGAAGGCCTCCATCGATAATTCACCCCTCCACTTT. Its protein product is CASSSGKASIDNSPLHF. Based on the CDR3 plus reference TRBV5-1 and TRBJ1-6, the full variable domain is KAGVTQTPRYLIKTRGQQVTLSCSPISGHRSVSWYQQTPGQGLQFLFEYFSETQRNKGNFPGRFSGRQFSNSRSEMNVSTLELGDSALYLCASSSGKASIDNSPLHFGNGTRLTVT.

The V call is TRBV28, the J call TRBJ1-6, with no clear D. The CDR3 spans 16 residues. Germline lookup yields CDR1 MDHEN and CDR2 SYDVKM. The V gene lost 5 bases and the J gene lost 9 bases, with 20 bases spanning the gap. The chain's CDR3 is CASSPPPRYAASPLHF. In nucleotides, the CDR3 is TGTGCCAGCAGTCCGCCCCCGAGATACGCGGCTTCACCCCTCCACTTT.

This chain links TRBV6-2 or TRBV6-3 with TRBJ1-2; D possibly corresponds to TRBD1 (5 bases). CDR1 is MNHEY, CDR2 SVGEGT, per germline. This CDR3 comprises 17 residues. V was trimmed by 2 bases and J by 1 base, leaving 17 bases between them. CDR3 protein: CASSYLTRARSNYGYTF. The CDR3 coding sequence is TGTGCCAGCAGTTACCTTACCAGGGCGAGGAGTAACTATGGCTACACCTTC.

V and J are TRBV11-3 and TRBJ2-1, with TRBD1 as a possible D gene (6 bases). This CDR3 contains 14 residues. The germline V gene encodes CDR1 SGHNT and CDR2 YENEEA. V was pared by 4 bases and J by 4 bases, with 11 bases between. CDR3: CASSSGVGYNEQFF. As DNA, the CDR3 is TGTGCCAGCAGCTCAGGGGTGGGGTACAATGAGCAGTTCTTC.

The CDR3 DNA reads TGTGCTAGTGGTAACCATAGGGAGGGGGGGCAGTTCTTC. Translated: CASGNHREGGQFF. This chain joins TRBV12-5 and TRBJ2-1, with D possibly TRBD2 on 7 matching bases. The germline V and J ends were trimmed by 5 bases and 12 bases, with 17 bases remaining between them. Germline lookup yields CDR1 LGHNT and CDR2 FRNRAP. The CDR3 loop spans 13 amino acids.

This clone was detected only once. V is TRBV5-5 and J is TRBJ2-3; D gene uncertain. The CDR3 extends over 15 amino acids. Germline-derived CDR1 and CDR2 are SGHKS and YYEKEE (reference sequence). V was shortened by 0 bases and J by 2 bases, with 10 bases between the two germline ends. Here the CDR3 DNA reads TGTGCCAGCAGCTTGGCCGAACGGGTCACAGATACGCAGTATTTT. This sequence encodes CASSLAERVTDTQYF. Drawing the rest from reference TRBV5-5 and TRBJ2-3, the complete variable domain is DAGVTQSPTHLIKTRGQQVTLRCSPISGHKSVSWYQQVLGQGPQFIFQYYEKEERGRGNFPDRFSARQFPNYSSELNVNALLLGDSALYLCASSLAERVTDTQYFGPGTRLTVL.

The table lists this clone with a few counts. The V gene is TRBV10-1, the J gene TRBJ2-1; TRBD2 matches at 11 bases. Unmatched junction bases numbered 5, after V lost 5 bases and J lost 5 bases. Germline CDR1 WNHNN, CDR2 SYGVQD (reference sequence). The CDR3 totals 15 residues. CDR3 in amino acids: CASSYSGGAHNEQFF. CDR3 in DNA: TGCGCCAGCAGTTATAGCGGGGGGGCGCACAATGAGCAGTTCTTC.

The chain joins TRBV19 to TRBJ1-1; 11 bases agree with TRBD1. This CDR3 spans 17 amino acids. Germline CDR1 LNHDA, CDR2 SQIVND (reference sequence). The V and J ends lost 5 bases and 0 bases, in that order; junction bases with no gene match: 8. CDR3 in amino acids: CASSPRDRGALNTEAFF. CDR3 DNA: TGTGCCAGTAGTCCGCGGGACAGGGGGGCCCTGAACACTGAAGCTTTCTTT.

This chain links TRBV27 with TRBJ1-3, with D possibly matching TRBD1 (6 bases). The CDR3 has 15 residues. Germline V lookup: CDR1 MNHEY, CDR2 SMNVEV (reference sequence). Trimming cost V 6 bases and J 3 bases, with 15 bases left between them. CDR3 DNA: TGTGCCAGCAGAAGCGCGGGGGCGAATGGAAACACCATATATTTT. Translating gives CASRSAGANGNTIYF.

In this sample, this clone turned up a few times. The CDR3 sequence is CASSLGTGKDRWGYTF. The CDR3 DNA reads as TGTGCCAGCTCATTAGGGACAGGGAAGGATCGATGGGGCTACACCTTC. The rearrangement links TRBV18 to TRBJ1-2, with 9 bases matching TRBD1. V gave up 5 bases and J gave up 8 bases; unmatched junction bases: 15. This CDR3 region has 16 residues. The germline V gene has CDR1 KGHSH and CDR2 LQKENI.

The genes are TRBV6-2 or TRBV6-3 and TRBJ1-5, with 8 bases fitting TRBD1. The germline V gene encodes CDR1 MNHEY and CDR2 SVGEGT. The CDR3 runs 16 residues. V was pared by 5 bases and J by 7 bases, with 13 bases of the junction left unmatched. CDR3 nucleotides: TGTGCCAGCAGTACCAAGGGACAGGTCTCGGGGCAGCCCCAGCATTTT. Translation: CASSTKGQVSGQPQHF.

The chain recombines TRBV2 with TRBJ2-7; 7 bases map to TRBD2. The trim removed 5 bases at V and 0 bases at J, leaving 7 bases unmatched. The CDR3 totals 15 residues. Germline V gives CDR1 SNHLY, CDR2 FYNNEI. The CDR3 DNA sequence: TGTGCCAGCAGTCAAAGCGGGGCGGGCTCCTACGAGCAGTACGTC. Residues: CASSQSGAGSYEQYV.

This clone occurred once. The gene calls are TRBV27 and TRBJ1-2; TRBD1 might be the D (5 bases). The CDR3 extends over 18 amino acids. The ends were cut back, 3 bases at V and 4 bases at J, with 24 bases in the middle. Germline-derived CDR1 and CDR2 are MNHEY and SMNVEV (reference sequence). CDR3 sequence: CASSFTPDITKGIYGYTF. The CDR3 DNA reads as TGTGCCAGCAGTTTCACCCCCGACATAACGAAGGGGATCTATGGCTACACCTTC.

This clone was found a few times. The chain carries TRBV28 and TRBJ2-7, with 8 bases identical to TRBD2. Germline V gene sequence: CDR1 MDHEN, CDR2 SYDVKM. The CDR3 has 12 residues. V lost 5 bases and J lost 10; bases outside the gene matches: 7. CDR3 sequence reads: CASSPIAGPQYV. The CDR3 nucleotides are TGTGCCAGCAGTCCAATAGCGGGGCCACAGTACGTC.

The V gene is TRBV5-4, the J gene TRBJ1-2, with D possibly matching TRBD1 (6 bases). Germline CDR1 SGHNT, CDR2 YYREEE (reference sequence). V was cut by 4 bases and J by 0 bases, with 13 bases left in between. The CDR3 consists of 15 residues. Written as DNA, the CDR3 is TGTGCCAGCAGCGAACGGGACACTTCTAACTATGGCTACACCTTC. It codes for CASSERDTSNYGYTF. Complete variable domain (other parts from reference TRBV5-4 and TRBJ1-2): ETGVTQSPTHLIKTRGQQVTLRCSSQSGHNTVSWYQQALGQGPQFIFQYYREEENGRGNFPPRFSGLQFPNYSSELNVNALELDDSALYLCASSERDTSNYGYTFGSGTRLTVV.